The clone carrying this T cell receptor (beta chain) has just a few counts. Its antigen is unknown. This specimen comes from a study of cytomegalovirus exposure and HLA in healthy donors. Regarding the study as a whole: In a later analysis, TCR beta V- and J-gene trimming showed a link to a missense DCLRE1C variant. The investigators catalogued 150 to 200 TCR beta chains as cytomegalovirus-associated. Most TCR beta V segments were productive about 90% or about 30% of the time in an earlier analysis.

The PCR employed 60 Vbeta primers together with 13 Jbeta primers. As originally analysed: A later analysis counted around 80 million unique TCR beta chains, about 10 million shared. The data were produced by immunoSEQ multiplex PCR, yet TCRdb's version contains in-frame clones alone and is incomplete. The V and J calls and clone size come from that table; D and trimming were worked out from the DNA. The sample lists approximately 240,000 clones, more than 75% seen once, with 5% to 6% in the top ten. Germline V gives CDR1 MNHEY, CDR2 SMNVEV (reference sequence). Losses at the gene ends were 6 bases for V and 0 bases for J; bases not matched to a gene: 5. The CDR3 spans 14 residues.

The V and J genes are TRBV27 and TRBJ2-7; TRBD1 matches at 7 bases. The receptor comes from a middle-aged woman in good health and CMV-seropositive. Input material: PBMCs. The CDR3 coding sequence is TGTGCCAGCAGACTCCGGGACAGCTCCTACGAGCAGTACTTC. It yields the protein CASRLRDSSYEQYF.